This T cell receptor (beta chain) is drawn from a study of beta chain features in type 1 diabetes. Notes on the study in general: Researchers caution that PCR might favor shorter templates, equally among patients and controls. Across all four CD4+ subsets, people with type 1 diabetes showed modestly shorter TCRB CDR3s.

Deletions cut 1 base from V and 7 bases from J, with 12 bases between. This CDR3 has 14 residues. Germline V gene data show CDR1 as SGHNT and CDR2 as YYREEE (reference sequence). Note on this clone: The antigen is unknown.

The isolated RNA, all of it, was reverse transcribed, so expressed TCRB transcripts were what got sequenced. The protocol was immunoSEQ multiplex PCR, while the TCRdb copy is restricted to in-frame clones and leaves out a portion. The sample yields hundreds of thousands of clones, over 13% seen once. Heparinised blood was drawn once per donor, averaging around 120 mL. The sample comprised naive CD4+ T cells from blood. The TCR originated in a man between 18 and 35 years old with type 1 diabetes. J is TRBJ1-5 and V is TRBV5-4; the D is unclear. The CDR3 nucleotides are TGTGCCAGCAGCTTGTCTGGGGAGGAGCAGCCCCAGCATTTT. The encoded protein is CASSLSGEEQPQHF.